These T cell receptor beta chains were read from a single sample in a study of technical replicates of blood from several donors. The data were produced by immunoSEQ multiplex PCR, yet TCRdb's version contains in-frame clones alone and is incomplete. The sample lists about 69,000 clones; 80% to 90% were seen once. What was sequenced was PBMCs. These receptors were taken from a human donor in good health. Some clones in this sample may be carry-over from other donors' samples. The CDR3 runs from the conserved cysteine through the conserved F or W. The D gene is left open where the match is weak. The size field is filled for only some rows; it gives once, few, many or a size class.

CDR3 length: 13; V gene: TRBV7-2; J gene: TRBJ2-1; D gene: TRBD2; clone size: NA; CDR3 DNA: TGTGCCAGCAGCTCCGGGACTAGCAATGAGCAGTTCTTC; CDR3 protein: CASSSGTSNEQFF
CDR3 length: 16; V gene: TRBV5-1; J gene: TRBJ1-2; D gene: NA; clone size: NA; CDR3 DNA: TGCGCCAGCAGATCGGTCACCCCGGGACACAACTATGGCTACACCTTC; CDR3 protein: CASRSVTPGHNYGYTF
CDR3 length: 12; V gene: TRBV5-5; J gene: TRBJ1-2; D gene: NA; clone size: once; CDR3 DNA: TGTGCCAGCAGCTTGGACAGGGATGGCTACACCTTC; CDR3 protein: CASSLDRDGYTF
CDR3 length: 15; V gene: TRBV7-6; J gene: TRBJ2-3; D gene: NA; clone size: NA; CDR3 DNA: TGTGCCAGCAGTCTCTCGGGTATTCCTACAGATACGCAGTATTTT; CDR3 protein: CASSLSGIPTDTQYF
CDR3 length: 15; V gene: TRBV2; J gene: TRBJ1-4; D gene: NA; clone size: NA; CDR3 DNA: TGTGCCAGCAGATTGGAGACGACCCCCAATGAAAAACTGTTTTTT; CDR3 protein: CASRLETTPNEKLFF
CDR3 length: 13; V gene: TRBV13; J gene: TRBJ1-1; D gene: TRBD1; clone size: NA; CDR3 DNA: TGTGCCAGCAGCTTAGAGGACAGGGCCGAAGCTTTCTTT; CDR3 protein: CASSLEDRAEAFF
CDR3 length: 13; V gene: TRBV7-6; J gene: TRBJ2-1; D gene: NA; clone size: once; CDR3 DNA: TGTGCCAGCAGGCTTACCCCGCCGGGTGAGCAGTTCTTC; CDR3 protein: CASRLTPPGEQFF
CDR3 length: 13; V gene: TRBV4-3; J gene: TRBJ1-2; D gene: TRBD1; clone size: few; CDR3 DNA: TGCGCCAGCAGCCAGGTGACAGGGAAGGACTACACCTTC; CDR3 protein: CASSQVTGKDYTF
CDR3 length: 15; V gene: TRBV7-2; J gene: TRBJ2-1; D gene: NA; clone size: NA; CDR3 DNA: TGTGCCAGCAGCTTAGGTGGTAGCGGCTACAATGAGCAGTTCTTC; CDR3 protein: CASSLGGSGYNEQFF
CDR3 length: 16; V gene: TRBV11-2; J gene: TRBJ2-5; D gene: TRBD2; clone size: NA; CDR3 DNA: TGTGCCAGCAGCTCATTCGGGGCGGGAGGGCCAGAGACCCAGTACTTC; CDR3 protein: CASSSFGAGGPETQYF
CDR3 length: 15; V gene: TRBV10-3; J gene: TRBJ2-7; D gene: NA; clone size: NA; CDR3 DNA: TGTGCCATCAGTGAGTACCCAGGGGACGCCGGGGAGCAGTACTTC; CDR3 protein: CAISEYPGDAGEQYF